Listed here are 31 T cell receptor beta chains from one sample, sequenced in a study of blood T cell repertoires in COVID-19. Only in-frame clones appear in the TCRdb table, and some are missing; sequencing was by immunoSEQ multiplex PCR. Here the sample spans more than 250,000 clones, roughly 84% being singletons. Source material: peripheral blood. Receptors originate from a man aged 50-60 years with active or convalescent COVID-19.

V and J are TRBV7-9 and TRBJ1-3, with D possibly TRBD1 on 6 matching bases. The CDR3 is 13 residues long. Germline V lookup: CDR1 SEHNR, CDR2 FQNEAQ (reference sequence). The V and J ends lost 5 bases and 4 bases respectively, with 9 bases between them. The CDR3 DNA sequence: TGTGCCAGCAGCCTCGGACAGGGAAACACCATATATTTT. Protein: CASSLGQGNTIYF.

This chain joins TRBV10-1 and TRBJ2-1; the match to TRBD2 covers 13 bases. The junction had 9 bases not matched to a gene; V was cut back by 2 bases and J by 2 bases. CDR3 length: 19 amino acids. From germline, CDR1 is WNHNN and CDR2 SYGVQD (reference sequence). The CDR3 DNA reads TGCGCCAGCAGTGAGGATGGATCTGGGACTAGCGGGGCCTACAATGAGCAGTTCTTC. This sequence encodes CASSEDGSGTSGAYNEQFF.

The rearrangement links TRBV28 to TRBJ2-7, with TRBD1 identical over 9 bases. Germline V gene data show CDR1 as MDHEN and CDR2 as SYDVKM. Losses at the gene ends were 10 bases for V and 3 bases for J; bases not matched to a gene: 10. The CDR3 runs to 14 residues. CDR3 loop: CATQDPGQGYEQYF. CDR3 DNA: TGTGCCACCCAGGATCCGGGACAGGGCTACGAGCAGTACTTC.

V and J are TRBV15 and TRBJ2-1; no clear D gene. V was pared by 0 bases and J by 6 bases, with 9 bases between. This CDR3 is 14 amino acids long. In germline, CDR1 is LNHNV, CDR2 YYDKDF (reference sequence). The CDR3 bases are TGTGCCACCAGCAGAGAGTTCAACAGCAATGAGCAGTTCTTC. Its protein product is CATSREFNSNEQFF.

The chain employs TRBV11-2 and TRBJ2-1; 11 bases align to TRBD2. The CDR3 runs 13 residues. V trimming: 0 bases; J trimming: 16 bases; junction bases outside the gene matches: 5. Germline lookup yields CDR1 SGHAT and CDR2 FQNNGV. CDR3 in amino acids: CASSLEGSGRVFF. The CDR3, as DNA: TGTGCCAGCAGCTTAGAAGGTAGCGGGAGGGTCTTCTTC.

This sequence joins TRBV4-2 and TRBJ1-1; maybe TRBD1 (5 bases). Trimming removed 5 bases from V and 4 bases from J, with 17 bases in between. The CDR3 has 15 amino acids. CDR1 and CDR2 (germline): LGHNA, YNFKEQ. The DNA of the CDR3 is TGTGCCAGCAGCTCCCTTGGGGCCGACGGCACTGAAGCTTTCTTT. Translation gives CASSSLGADGTEAFF.

The J gene is TRBJ2-2, the V gene TRBV9, with D perhaps TRBD1 (5 bases). V lost 0 bases to trimming and J lost 4 bases, with 16 bases between them. The germline V gene encodes CDR1 SGDLS and CDR2 YYNGEE. CDR3 length equals 17 residues. CDR3 sequence: CASSVDETESFTGELFF. The CDR3 DNA reads TGTGCCAGCAGCGTAGACGAGACAGAATCATTCACCGGGGAGCTGTTTTTT. Using reference TRBV9 and TRBJ2-2 for the parts outside the CDR3, the full variable domain is DSGVTQTPKHLITATGQRVTLRCSPRSGDLSVYWYQQSLDQGLQFLIQYYNGEERAKGNILERFSAQQFPDLHSELNLSSLELGDSALYFCASSVDETESFTGELFFGEGSRLTVL.

The rearrangement uses TRBV6-5 and TRBJ2-2; 12 nucleotides line up with TRBD2. Losses at the gene ends were 7 bases for V and 9 bases for J; bases not matched to a gene: 9. Germline CDR1 is MNHEY and CDR2 is SVGAGI. The CDR3 extends over 15 amino acids. DNA for the CDR3: TGTGCCAGCAAGTACGGGACTAGCGGGTTGCGGGAGCTGTTTTTT. It encodes CASKYGTSGLRELFF.

The V call is TRBV4-3, the J call TRBJ2-7; TRBD2 might be the D (6 bases). CDR3 length equals 15 residues. Germline CDR1 is LGHNA and CDR2 is YSLEER. V shed 0 bases and J shed 0 bases, with 9 bases lying between them. The CDR3 loop reads CASSQDQRVSYEQYF. The CDR3 DNA is TGCGCCAGCAGCCAAGACCAGCGGGTCTCCTACGAGCAGTACTTC.

In the case of this clone: Mismatch with germline at one junction end may stem from a read error. The rearrangement joins TRBV7-3 to TRBJ2-3; D is uncertain. CDR3 length: 13 residues. Germline CDR1 and CDR2: SGHTA and FQGTGA. Here the CDR3 DNA reads TGTGCCAGCAGTTTAAGCGCTGCAGATACGCAGTATTTT. Residues: CASSLSAADTQYF.

This clone was seen only once. The chain recombines TRBV4-1 with TRBJ1-1; 9 positions match TRBD1. In germline, CDR1 is MGHRA, CDR2 YSYEKL. The V gene end was trimmed by 3 bases and the J gene end by 1 base; junction bases not matched to a gene: 9. CDR3 size: 17 residues. DNA for the CDR3: TGCGCCAGCAGCCAGTACCGGGACAGGGCCGAGAACACTGAAGCTTTCTTT. Its translation: CASSQYRDRAENTEAFF.

The chain has TRBV28 and TRBJ1-3, with unresolved D. Deletions cut 5 bases from V and 0 bases from J, with 8 bases between. The CDR3 loop spans 14 amino acids. CDR1 and CDR2 (germline): MDHEN, SYDVKM. The DNA for the CDR3 is TGTGCCAGCAGTCGGGTCTCCTCTGGAAACACCATATATTTT. It encodes CASSRVSSGNTIYF.

The gene calls are TRBV10-3 and TRBJ1-1, with unresolved D. The CDR3 sequence is 12 residues long. In germline, CDR1 is ENHRY, CDR2 SYGVKD. The V end lost 3 bases, the J end lost 1 base, and 3 bases lay between the germline ends. The chain's CDR3 is CAISDGNTEAFF. The CDR3 region has the DNA TGTGCCATCAGTGACGGGAACACTGAAGCTTTCTTT.

The V gene is TRBV6-5, the J gene TRBJ1-5, with 8 nucleotides matching TRBD1. V lost 9 bases and J lost 2; bases outside the gene matches: 6. Looked up from germline, CDR1 is MNHEY and CDR2 is SVGAGI. The CDR3 extends over 14 amino acids. The CDR3 loop is CASAQGGGNQPQHF. The CDR3, as DNA: TGTGCCAGTGCACAGGGGGGAGGCAATCAGCCCCAGCATTTT.

Concerning this clone itself: Other DNA sequences of this sample code for an identical CDR3. J is TRBJ2-3 and V is TRBV5-4, with D perhaps matching TRBD1 (6 bases). The V end was cut by 1 base, the J end by 1 base, with 13 bases between. Germline V CDR1 and CDR2: SGHNT, YYREEE (reference sequence). This CDR3 spans 16 amino acids. CDR3 nucleotide sequence: TGTGCCAGCAGCTTGCGGTTGGCAGGGGGCACAGATACGCAGTATTTT. Translating it yields CASSLRLAGGTDTQYF.

The rearrangement joins TRBV2 to TRBJ1-1; possible D gene TRBD1, 6 bases. The CDR3 consists of 14 residues. Looked up from germline, CDR1 is SNHLY and CDR2 is FYNNEI. V lost 5 bases, J lost 1 base, and 11 bases lay in between. The CDR3 reads CASSLQGRNTEAFF. In DNA form, the CDR3 reads TGTGCCAGCAGTTTACAGGGACGGAACACTGAAGCTTTCTTT.

The rearrangement uses TRBV10-3 and TRBJ1-2, with D possibly TRBD1 on 5 matching bases. Germline CDR1 and CDR2: ENHRY and SYGVKD. The CDR3 has 14 residues. V was shortened by 6 bases and J by 3 bases, with 14 bases between the two germline ends. Here the CDR3 reads CAIRPQGRDYGYTF. CDR3 DNA sequence: TGTGCCATCAGGCCTCAGGGTCGGGACTATGGCTACACCTTC.

V and J are TRBV5-1 and TRBJ1-3; D might be TRBD1 (6 bases). The CDR3 runs 16 residues. Trimming shortened V by 0 bases and J by 7 bases, and 17 bases separated the two germline ends. Germline V lookup: CDR1 SGHRS, CDR2 YFSETQ. CDR3 nucleotide sequence: TGCGCCAGCAGCTTGGGGACAGCCTCGGGATCGAACACCATATATTTT. It specifies CASSLGTASGSNTIYF.

This clone was seen once. This rearrangement joins TRBV2 to TRBJ1-4; D is ambiguous. CDR1 SNHLY and CDR2 FYNNEI come from the germline V gene. The CDR3 is 14 amino acids. Trimming pared 5 bases from V and 2 bases from J, leaving 9 bases between. CDR3 nucleotide sequence: TGTGCCAGCAGTTTGACAAATACTAATGAAAAACTGTTTTTT. It codes for CASSLTNTNEKLFF.

This chain uses TRBV19 with TRBJ1-2; D possibly corresponds to TRBD1 (6 bases). The V and J ends lost 3 bases and 6 bases respectively, with 14 bases between them. The CDR3 spans 14 residues. CDR1 LNHDA and CDR2 SQIVND come from the germline V gene (reference sequence). The CDR3 DNA reads TGTGCCAGTAGTATTGCTGTGGGGGCGGATGGCTACACCTTC. Its translation: CASSIAVGADGYTF.

This chain joins TRBV9 and TRBJ2-1, with 8 bases matching TRBD2. The germline V gene encodes CDR1 SGDLS and CDR2 YYNGEE. V lost 2 bases and J lost 0; bases outside the gene matches: 4. The CDR3 is 16 amino acids. The CDR3 region has the DNA TGTGCCAGCAGCGTGCTAGCGGGTACCTCCTACAATGAGCAGTTCTTC. The encoded protein is CASSVLAGTSYNEQFF.

The chain has TRBV28 and TRBJ1-5; possibly TRBD1 for D (5 bases). CDR3 length equals 13 residues. Germline V gives CDR1 MDHEN, CDR2 SYDVKM. V lost 9 bases to trimming and J lost 6 bases, with 15 bases between them. CDR3 in DNA: TGTGCCAGTGCAGGGATGACGGCTCAGCCCCAGCATTTT. Protein sequence: CASAGMTAQPQHF.

The chain has TRBV11-2 and TRBJ2-2, with TRBD1 as a possible D gene (6 bases). CDR1 is SGHAT and CDR2 is FQNNGV in the germline V gene. V lost 5 bases and J 7 bases, leaving 14 bases between the germline ends. This CDR3 is 14 amino acids long. CDR3 nucleotide sequence: TGTGCCAGCAGCCACCACAGGGTTATCGGGGAGCTGTTTTTT. Translated, it gives CASSHHRVIGELFF.

The chain carries TRBV4-2 and TRBJ2-2; 9 bases are a match to TRBD2. The CDR3 is 17 amino acids. Germline trimming cut 1 base from V and 1 base from J; bases unmatched to any gene: 4. CDR1 is LGHNA, CDR2 YNFKEQ, per germline. Written as DNA, the CDR3 is TGTGCCAGCAGCCAAGGGAAGACTAGCGGGAACACCGGGGAGCTGTTTTTT. It is translated as CASSQGKTSGNTGELFF.

This chain uses TRBV19 with TRBJ1-6, with 9 bases aligning to TRBD1. The V gene's germline CDR1 is LNHDA and CDR2 SQIVND (reference sequence). The J segment lost 9 bases and the V segment lost 5 bases, leaving 11 bases of the junction unmatched. The length of the CDR3 is 16 residues. DNA for the CDR3: TGTGCCAGTAGTCCGACTGGGACAGGGCGTATTTCACCCCTCCACTTT. This translates into CASSPTGTGRISPLHF.

This chain links TRBV6-1 with TRBJ2-7; D perhaps matches TRBD1 (6 bases). The CDR3 extends over 15 amino acids. The V end lost 3 bases, the J end lost 4 bases, and 16 bases lay between the germline ends. Germline V CDR1 and CDR2: MNHNS, SASEGT. The CDR3 DNA reads TGTGCCAGCAGTGAGGGGAAACAGGGTGGATACGAGCAGTACTTC. Amino acids: CASSEGKQGGYEQYF.

The chain employs TRBV29-1 and TRBJ2-1, with D maybe TRBD2 (6 bases). V was clipped by 3 bases and J by 8 bases, with 14 bases between them. Germline V lookup: CDR1 SQVTM, CDR2 ANQGSEA. The length of the CDR3 is 13 residues. This chain's CDR3 is CSVDRRGRDEQFF. The CDR3 DNA reads TGCAGCGTTGATAGGAGGGGTCGGGATGAGCAGTTCTTC.

For the CDR3, the DNA is TGCGCCATCAAGCCACCCCAGGCGATGAGGGCTTTGAATGAAAAACTGTTTTTT. It encodes CAIKPPQAMRALNEKLFF. The gene calls are TRBV4-1 and TRBJ1-4, with unresolved D. There are 18 residues in the CDR3. In germline, CDR1 is MGHRA, CDR2 YSYEKL. V was shortened by 10 bases and J by 5 bases, with 29 bases between the two germline ends.

Comments on this clone: The junction differs from germline at one of its ends, possibly a read error. This chain links TRBV23-1 with TRBJ1-2, with a weak D call TRBD1 (5 bases). TRBV23-1 is an ORF, with its function uncertain. The CDR3 sequence is 15 residues long. CDR3 nucleotide sequence: TGCGCCAGCAGTAATTTGGCAGCTGGGGACTATCGCTACACCTTC. Its translation: CASSNLAAGDYRYTF.

This chain connects TRBV19 to TRBJ2-5, with a tentative D call TRBD2 (6 bases). The germline V gene has CDR1 LNHDA and CDR2 SQIVND (reference sequence). The CDR3 covers 14 residues. Trimming stripped 3 bases from V and 1 base from J, with 9 bases between. The CDR3 sequence: CASSMTGVQETQYF. CDR3 in DNA: TGTGCCAGTAGTATGACGGGGGTCCAAGAGACCCAGTACTTC.

The chain recombines TRBV7-8 with TRBJ1-6, with D perhaps TRBD1 (6 bases). In germline, CDR1 is SGHVS, CDR2 FQNEAQ. The length of the CDR3 is 15 residues. Trimming left V 2 bases short and J 7 bases short, with 12 bases between. DNA of the CDR3: TGTGCCAGCAGCTTACTTGAGAGGGGGAATTCACCCCTCCACTTT. Its translation: CASSLLERGNSPLHF.